A selection of T cell receptor beta chains follows, all from one sample in a study of CXCR3-negative and CXCR3-positive naive CD8 T cells. Using the 5' RACE reads, TCRdb records one entry per CDR3 protein without DNA. The ten top clones account for less than 2%, within a sample of under 8,000 distinct CDR3 sequences. Sample: naive CXCR3- CD8+ T cells from blood. The receptors were sampled from a human donor in good health. Some clones in this sample may be carry-over from other donors' samples. Both conserved end residues are part of each CDR3. A row's size may be missing; if present it is once, few, many or a size class.

j_call clone_size v_call cdr3_aa
TRBJ2-5 - TRBV9 CASSSRQQAPEETQYF
TRBJ2-3 - TRBV29-1 CSVAPTSGGADTQYF
TRBJ2-2 - TRBV12-3/TRBV12-4 CASSPTTTGEPNTGELFF
TRBJ2-1 medium-sized TRBV29-1 CSVDSYGGDYNEQFF
TRBJ2-1 medium-sized TRBV6-1 CASSGVRGPAPYNEQFF
TRBJ2-3 - TRBV7-8 CASSPVLASTDTQYF
TRBJ2-7 medium-sized TRBV29-1 CSVNGFSYEQYF
TRBJ2-7 medium-sized TRBV9 CASSDTGRSYEQYF
TRBJ2-3 - TRBV29-1 CSVSGSVTDTQYF
TRBJ2-2 - TRBV12-3/TRBV12-4 CASSQTTYTGELFF
TRBJ2-3 medium-sized TRBV7-3 CASSPSQGGLGDTQYF
TRBJ1-1 - TRBV5-1 CASSPEGTEAFF
TRBJ2-3 - TRBV7-8 CASSSLDSGSTDTQYF
TRBJ1-4 - TRBV7-6 CASSSGDSEKLFF
TRBJ1-4 - TRBV9 CASSGVGQGSEKLFF
TRBJ2-5 - TRBV7-3 CASSLAHGETQYF
TRBJ2-7 medium-sized TRBV29-1 CSVAGLAGGGEQYF
TRBJ2-5 - TRBV3-1 CASSQDGLAGKRTQYF
TRBJ2-7 - TRBV6-5 CASSYSRIRDSYEQYF
TRBJ1-2 - TRBV6-5 CASSYGYNYGYTF
TRBJ2-1 - TRBV7-2 CASSPDSSSYNEQFF
TRBJ2-7 - TRBV12-3/TRBV12-4 CASSRGNEQYF
TRBJ2-5 - TRBV5-1 CASSPGLAGGAGETQYF
TRBJ2-1 medium-sized TRBV11-2 CASSPAGYNEQFF
TRBJ2-2 - TRBV29-1 CSVAGGNTGELFF
TRBJ2-7 - TRBV11-3 CASSLMNRSYEQYF
TRBJ2-3 - TRBV18 CASSPSGSDTDTQYF
TRBJ2-3 medium-sized TRBV28 CASRYPQGTGPIDTQYF
TRBJ2-2 - TRBV7-3 CASSSGSGRTGELFF
TRBJ1-1 - TRBV7-9 CASSFLQVRTEAFF
TRBJ2-7 - TRBV7-6 CASSSPGTVNDEQYF
TRBJ2-7 - TRBV7-2 CGSSLEGTGYHEQYF
TRBJ1-2 - TRBV11-1 CASSPGTDGRGYTF
TRBJ2-3 medium-sized TRBV29-1 CSALAGARTDTQYF
TRBJ2-7 - TRBV28 CASSHRTRTPYEQYF
TRBJ2-3 - TRBV29-1 CSATRGADTQYF
TRBJ2-7 - TRBV11-2 CASSSPGDRVHSYEQYF
TRBJ1-1 - TRBV6-6 CASSTLDQNTEAFF
TRBJ2-7 medium-sized TRBV18 CASSPASGGDFYEQYF
TRBJ2-2 - TRBV19 CASSTPQGADTGELFF
TRBJ1-2 - TRBV21-1 CASSGAHYGYTF
TRBJ2-1 - TRBV5-6 CASSWDRDNEQFF